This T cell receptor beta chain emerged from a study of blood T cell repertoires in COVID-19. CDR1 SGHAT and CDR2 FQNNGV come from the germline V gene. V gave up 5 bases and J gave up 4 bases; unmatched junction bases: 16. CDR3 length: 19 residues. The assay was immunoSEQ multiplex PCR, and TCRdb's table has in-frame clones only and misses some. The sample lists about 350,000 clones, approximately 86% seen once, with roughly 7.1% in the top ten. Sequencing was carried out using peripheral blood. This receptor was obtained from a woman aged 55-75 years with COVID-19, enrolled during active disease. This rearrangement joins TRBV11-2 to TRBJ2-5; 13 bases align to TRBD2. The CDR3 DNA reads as TGTGCCAGCAGCAAGGTTGATCCGGGACTAGCGGGGAAGGTAGAGACCCAGTACTTC. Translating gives CASSKVDPGLAGKVETQYF.